The T cell receptor beta chain described here comes from a study of radiotherapy plus CTLA-4 blockade in lung cancer. Study-wide context: Objective responses occurred in about 17% of patients; about 31% had disease control.

Study-wide results and limits: Response was reportedly best predicted by early blood T cell clone dynamics, with interferon-beta.

Profiling relied on immunoSEQ multiplex PCR, and the TCRdb table lists in-frame clones only, not all of them. In the table there are about 35,000 clones, more than 80% of which are singletons. Patients had chemo-refractory metastatic non-small-cell lung cancer and received focal radiation plus CTLA-4 blockade that used ipilimumab. On this clone itself: The antigen is unknown.

The receptor was isolated from a human donor with non-small cell lung cancer who had stable disease on radiotherapy plus ipilimumab. Here the sequenced sample was peripheral blood, taken from a patient treated with radiotherapy plus ipilimumab.

The CDR3 loop is CAISESLATGGYTF. The CDR3 DNA reads TGTGCCATCAGTGAGTCGTTGGCGACTGGGGGCTACACCTTC. V usage is TRBV10-3 and J usage is TRBJ1-2, with D hard to call. The ends were cut back, 0 bases at V and 8 bases at J, with 13 bases in the middle. Germline V gives CDR1 ENHRY, CDR2 SYGVKD. CDR3 size: 14 residues.